This T cell receptor beta chain was sequenced in a study of T cells in Graves' hyperthyroidism and ophthalmopathy. Overall study results and limits: Separation of ophthalmopathy from stable hyperthyroidism was achieved by a 13 V-J model.

RNA transcripts served as the template for amplifying TCR beta CDR3 regions. During a first-round RT-PCR of the TCR CDR3, the HTBI primer set was used. One entry per CDR3 protein, called by TCRdb with MiXCR from the multiplex PCR reads. Of approximately 610,000 distinct CDR3 sequences in the sample, 15% to 20% were seen once. Thyroid ultrasound and orbital computed tomography, with clinical symptoms and serum thyroxine and TRAb, informed diagnoses. Germline values: CDR1 DFQATT, CDR2 SNEGSKA (reference sequence). The ends lost 6 bases at V and 1 base at J; junction bases unmatched: 10. This CDR3 comprises 17 residues. This clonotype was seen a handful of times. Its target is unknown.

The TCR comes from a woman aged 18-35 years with Graves' hyperthyroidism. Sequenced sample: blood. This chain uses TRBV20-1 with TRBJ2-1, with 12 positions matching TRBD2. CDR3 bases: TGCAGTGCCCCGCCTAGCGGGAGGGCCGGGTCCTACAATGAGCAGTTCTTC. This translates into CSAPPSGRAGSYNEQFF.